This TCR beta chain is from a study of blood T cell repertoires in COVID-19. On the study more broadly: From T cells, B-cell-depleted T cells, or PBMCs came the material, which was cDNA or gDNA.

Original handling: How many nucleated cells were present was estimated from reference gene primer amplification. Measured with immunoSEQ multiplex PCR; TCRdb has only the in-frame clones, and not every one. Clone size and the V and J calls come from that table; the DNA yielded D and trimming. The table includes approximately 120,000 clones, approximately 74% detected once. This CDR3 is 20 amino acids long. V lost 1 base to trimming and J lost 7 bases; unmatched junction nucleotides: 17. Germline V gene lookup returns CDR1 LGHNA and CDR2 YNFKEQ. The rearrangement links TRBV4-2 to TRBJ2-2; 11 nucleotides match TRBD2. This TCR was recovered from an elderly man with COVID-19, enrolled during active disease. Material for sequencing was peripheral blood. DNA of the CDR3: TGTGCCAGCAGCCAAGTCTTAGCGGGAGGGCCAATAGGGTCCGGCGGGGAGCTGTTTTTT. This codes for CASSQVLAGGPIGSGGELFF.